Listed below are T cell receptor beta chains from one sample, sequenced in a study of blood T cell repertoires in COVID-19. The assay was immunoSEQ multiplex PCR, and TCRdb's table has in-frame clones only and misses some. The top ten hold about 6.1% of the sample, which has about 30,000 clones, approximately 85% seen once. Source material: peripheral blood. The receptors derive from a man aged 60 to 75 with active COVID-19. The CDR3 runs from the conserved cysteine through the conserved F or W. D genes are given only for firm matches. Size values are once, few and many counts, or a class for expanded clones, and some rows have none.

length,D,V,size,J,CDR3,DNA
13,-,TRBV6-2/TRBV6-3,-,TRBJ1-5,CASSTQGNQPQHF,TGTGCCAGCAGTACGCAGGGCAATCAGCCCCAGCATTTT
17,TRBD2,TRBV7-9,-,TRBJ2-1,CASSPGLAGAVGNEQFF,TGTGCCAGCAGCCCAGGACTAGCGGGGGCAGTGGGGAATGAGCAGTTCTTC
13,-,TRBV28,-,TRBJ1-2,CASSLGQGGGYTF,TGTGCCAGCAGTTTGGGTCAGGGAGGTGGCTACACCTTC
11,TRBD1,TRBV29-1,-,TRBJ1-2,CSDRRGEGYTF,TGCAGCGATCGCAGGGGGGAAGGCTACACCTTC
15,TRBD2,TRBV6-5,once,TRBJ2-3,CASRPGLAGTDTQYF,TGTGCCAGCAGGCCCGGACTAGCGGGGACAGATACGCAGTATTTT
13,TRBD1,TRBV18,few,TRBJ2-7,CASSLHRGYEQYF,TGTGCCAGCTCACTACACAGGGGCTACGAGCAGTACTTC
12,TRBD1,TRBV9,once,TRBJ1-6,CASSGYRGTLHF,TGTGCCAGCAGCGGGTACAGGGGAACCCTCCACTTT
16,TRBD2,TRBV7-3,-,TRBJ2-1,CASSLRTSGFWNEQFF,TGTGCCAGCAGCCTCCGGACTAGCGGGTTCTGGAATGAGCAGTTCTTC
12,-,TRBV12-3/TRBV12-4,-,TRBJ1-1,CASSRDHTEAFF,TGTGCCAGCAGTCGGGATCACACTGAAGCTTTCTTT
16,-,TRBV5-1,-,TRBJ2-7,CASSLEPAGSSYEQYF,TGCGCCAGCAGCTTGGAGCCTGCCGGGAGCTCCTACGAGCAGTACTTC
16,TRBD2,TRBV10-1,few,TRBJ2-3,CASSEFLAGDTDTQYF,TGCGCCAGCAGTGAGTTCCTAGCGGGAGACACAGATACGCAGTATTTT
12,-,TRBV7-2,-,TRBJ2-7,CASSAYSYEQYF,TGTGCCAGCAGCGCGTACTCCTACGAGCAGTACTTC
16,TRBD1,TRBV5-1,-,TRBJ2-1,CASSVPRDRGYDEQFF,TGCGCCAGCAGCGTACCCCGGGACAGGGGGTACGATGAGCAGTTCTTC
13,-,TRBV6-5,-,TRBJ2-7,CASRKPGGNEQYF,TGTGCCAGTAGAAAGCCTGGGGGGAACGAGCAGTACTTC
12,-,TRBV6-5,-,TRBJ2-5,CASMTSGETQYF,TGTGCCAGCATGACTTCCGGGGAGACCCAGTACTTC
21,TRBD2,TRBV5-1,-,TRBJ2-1,CASSRVRQGGSGRGSYNEQFF,TGCGCCAGCAGCCGCGTTAGACAGGGAGGTAGCGGGAGGGGGTCCTACAATGAGCAGTTCTTC
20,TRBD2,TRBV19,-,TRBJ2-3,CASSPAWRTSGRAGTDTQYF,TGTGCCAGTAGTCCGGCGTGGAGGACTAGCGGGAGGGCCGGGACAGATACGCAGTATTTT
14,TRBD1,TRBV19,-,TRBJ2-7,CASSIYDRAPEQYF,TGTGCCAGTAGTATCTACGACAGGGCACCCGAGCAGTACTTC
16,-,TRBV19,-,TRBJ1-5,CASSSGTAGPNQPQHF,TGTGCCAGTAGTTCCGGGACTGCCGGGCCCAATCAGCCCCAGCATTTT
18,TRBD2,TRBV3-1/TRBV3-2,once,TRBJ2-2,CASSQGFPSGSYTGELFF,TGTGCCAGCAGCCAAGGGTTCCCTAGCGGGAGTTACACCGGGGAGCTGTTTTTT
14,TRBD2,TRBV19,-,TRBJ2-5,CASRGGRNQETQYF,TGTGCCAGTAGGGGCGGGAGAAACCAAGAGACCCAGTACTTC
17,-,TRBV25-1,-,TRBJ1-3,CASSEYGPLSSGNTIYF,TGTGCCAGCAGTGAATATGGTCCGCTGAGCTCTGGAAACACCATATATTTT
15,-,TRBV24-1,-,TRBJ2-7,CATSETTRGANEQYF,TGTGCCACCAGTGAGACCACTCGCGGAGCTAACGAGCAGTACTTC
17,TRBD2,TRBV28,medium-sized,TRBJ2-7,CASSFFPLAGGPYEQYF,TGTGCCAGCAGTTTCTTTCCCTTAGCGGGAGGGCCCTACGAGCAGTACTTC
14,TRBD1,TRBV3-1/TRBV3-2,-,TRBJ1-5,CASSWGQESQPQHF,TGTGCCAGCAGCTGGGGACAGGAGTCGCAGCCCCAGCATTTT
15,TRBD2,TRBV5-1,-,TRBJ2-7,CASSRTSGNSYEQYF,TGCGCCAGCAGCCGGACTAGCGGAAACTCCTACGAGCAGTACTTC
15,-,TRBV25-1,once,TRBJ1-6,CASSDGGVRVSPLHF,TGTGCCAGCAGTGATGGGGGGGTCCGAGTGTCACCCCTCCACTTT
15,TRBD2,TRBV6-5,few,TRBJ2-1,CASRPPSGSYNEQFF,TGTGCCAGCAGACCCCCTAGCGGTTCCTACAATGAGCAGTTCTTC
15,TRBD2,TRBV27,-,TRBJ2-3,CASSSPGGPGDTQYF,TGTGCCAGCAGTTCCCCGGGAGGGCCGGGAGATACGCAGTATTTT
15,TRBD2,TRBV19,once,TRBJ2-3,CASRGSGRSADTQYF,TGTGCCAGTAGAGGTAGCGGGAGGTCAGCAGATACGCAGTATTTT
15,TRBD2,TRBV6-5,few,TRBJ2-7,CASSYSGRGTYEQYF,TGTGCCAGCAGTTATAGCGGGAGGGGAACCTACGAGCAGTACTTC
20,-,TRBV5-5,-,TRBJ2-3,CASSSPGQRANPVITDTQYF,TGTGCCAGCAGCTCACCGGGACAGCGGGCCAACCCTGTGATCACAGATACGCAGTATTTT
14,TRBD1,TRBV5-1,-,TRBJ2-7,CASSLGQGIYEQYF,TGCGCCAGCAGCCTGGGACAGGGGATCTACGAGCAGTACTTC
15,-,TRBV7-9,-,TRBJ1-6,CASSLVADRNSPLHF,TGTGCCAGCAGCTTAGTGGCCGACAGAAATTCACCCCTCCACTTT
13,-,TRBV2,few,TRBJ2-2,CASSLTGTGELFF,TGTGCCAGCAGTTTGACAGGCACCGGGGAGCTGTTTTTT
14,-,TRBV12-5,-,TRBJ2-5,CASGFSGIVETQYF,TGTGCTAGTGGTTTTTCAGGGATCGTAGAGACCCAGTACTTC
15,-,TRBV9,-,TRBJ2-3,CASSARGTYTDTQYF,TGTGCCAGCAGCGCCCGGGGGACGTACACAGATACGCAGTATTTT
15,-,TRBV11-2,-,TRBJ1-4,CASSRGTAPNEKLFF,TGTGCCAGCAGCCGCGGAACTGCACCCAATGAAAAACTGTTTTTT
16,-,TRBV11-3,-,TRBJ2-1,CASSLTAMSSYNEQFF,TGTGCCAGCAGCTTAACCGCTATGAGCTCCTACAATGAGCAGTTCTTC
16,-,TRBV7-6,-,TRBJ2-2,CASSLYGGANTGELFF,TGTGCCAGCAGCTTATATGGGGGCGCTAACACCGGGGAGCTGTTTTTT
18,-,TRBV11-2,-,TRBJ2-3,CASSQTTHGTGSTDTQYF,TGTGCCAGCAGCCAAACGACCCACGGGACTGGTAGCACAGATACGCAGTATTTT
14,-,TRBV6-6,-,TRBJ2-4,CASRPGSRGVIQYF,TGTGCCAGCAGGCCGGGATCCAGGGGGGTCATTCAGTACTTC
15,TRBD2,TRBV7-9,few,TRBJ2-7,CASSSQLADTYEQYF,TGTGCCAGCAGCTCCCAACTAGCGGACACCTACGAGCAGTACTTC
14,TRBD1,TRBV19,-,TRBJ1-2,CASSILDRNYGYTF,TGTGCCAGTAGTATTCTGGACAGGAACTATGGCTACACCTTC
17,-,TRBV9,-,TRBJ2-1,CASNKLASPSSYNEQFF,TGTGCCAGCAACAAACTCGCTAGCCCCAGCTCCTACAATGAGCAGTTCTTC
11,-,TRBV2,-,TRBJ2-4,CASSEQNIQYF,TGTGCCAGCAGTGAACAGAACATTCAGTACTTC
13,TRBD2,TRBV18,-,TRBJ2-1,CASSPIAGSEQFF,TGTGCCAGCTCACCAATAGCGGGGTCCGAGCAGTTCTTC
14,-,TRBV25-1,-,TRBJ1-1,CATLGLEGNTEAFF,TGTGCCACCTTAGGCTTGGAGGGGAACACTGAAGCTTTCTTT
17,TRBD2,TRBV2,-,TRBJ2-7,CASVAGGAGKSSYEQYF,TGTGCCAGCGTTGCGGGGGGCGCGGGAAAGAGCTCCTACGAGCAGTACTTC
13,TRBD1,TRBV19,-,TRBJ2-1,CASSWTGSREQFF,TGTGCCAGTAGTTGGACAGGATCGAGGGAGCAGTTCTTC
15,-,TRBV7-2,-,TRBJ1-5,CASSFVQGMNQPQHF,TGTGCCAGCAGCTTTGTGCAGGGGATGAATCAGCCCCAGCATTTT
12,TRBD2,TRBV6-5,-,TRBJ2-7,CASRGGSYEQYF,TGTGCCAGCCGGGGGGGGTCCTACGAGCAGTACTTC
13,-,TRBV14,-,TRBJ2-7,CASSQRSASEQYF,TGTGCCAGCAGCCAAAGGAGCGCTTCCGAGCAGTACTTC
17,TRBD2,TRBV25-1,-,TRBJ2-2,CAKIAGLLLRDTGELFF,TGTGCCAAAATAGCGGGCCTTCTTCTAAGGGACACCGGGGAGCTGTTTTTT
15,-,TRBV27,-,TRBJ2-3,CASNLQRSSTDTQYF,TGTGCCAGCAACCTTCAGCGGTCTAGCACAGATACGCAGTATTTT
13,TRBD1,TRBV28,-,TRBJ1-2,CASLPDRGTGYTF,TGTGCCAGCCTCCCGGACAGGGGGACTGGCTACACCTTC
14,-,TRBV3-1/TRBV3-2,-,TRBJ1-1,CASSRLISGGEAFF,TGTGCCAGCAGCCGCCTAATTTCCGGGGGTGAAGCTTTCTTT
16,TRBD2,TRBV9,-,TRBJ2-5,CASSVDGSGRGETQYF,TGTGCCAGCAGCGTAGACGGTAGCGGGAGAGGAGAGACCCAGTACTTC